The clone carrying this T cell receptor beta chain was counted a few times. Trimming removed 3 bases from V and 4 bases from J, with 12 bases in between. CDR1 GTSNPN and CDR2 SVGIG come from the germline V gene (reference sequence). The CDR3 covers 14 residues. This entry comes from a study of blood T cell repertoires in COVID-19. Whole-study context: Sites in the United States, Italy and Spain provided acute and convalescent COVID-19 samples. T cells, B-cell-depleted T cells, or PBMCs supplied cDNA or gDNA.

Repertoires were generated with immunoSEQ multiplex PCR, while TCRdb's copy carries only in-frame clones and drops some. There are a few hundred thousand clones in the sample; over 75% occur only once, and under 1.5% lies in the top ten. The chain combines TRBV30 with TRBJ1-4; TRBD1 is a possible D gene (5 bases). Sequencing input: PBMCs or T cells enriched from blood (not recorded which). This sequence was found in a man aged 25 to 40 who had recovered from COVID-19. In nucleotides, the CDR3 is TGTGCCTGGAGCCGCGGGGCCCTTAATGAAAAACTGTTTTTT. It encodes CAWSRGALNEKLFF.